The 18 T cell receptor beta chains below all came from one sample that was sequenced in a study of regulatory T cells in long-lasting Graves disease. Both iRepertoire HTBI primers and Arm-PCR of CDR3 regions were used to build the TCR beta libraries. TCRdb re-analysed the multiplex PCR reads in MiXCR, keeping a single row per CDR3 protein. The sample records 400,000 to 500,000 distinct CDR3 sequences, over 14% being singletons. The time point is: newly diagnosed GD, antithyroid drugs for less than 3 months. Extracted PBMC RNA gave rise to the TCR library. These data also formed part of another study, on T cells in Graves' hyperthyroidism and ophthalmopathy.

The source was peripheral blood mononuclear cells (PBMCs), collected at new diagnosis, from a patient treated with antithyroid drugs. The receptors originated from a woman in her forties with Graves disease.

About this clonotype: Only one base separates this from a far larger clonotype, so it likely reflects a read error. This chain joins TRBV5-6 and TRBJ2-4; TRBD2 might be the D (5 bases). Germline V gene sequence: CDR1 SGHDT, CDR2 YYEEEE. This CDR3 comprises 12 residues. CDR3 amino acids: CASSYSYNERFF. The CDR3 region has the DNA TGTGCCAGCAGCTACTCCTACAATGAGCGGTTCTTC.

This clonotype was picked up many times. The chain couples TRBV20-1 to TRBJ1-1; D call uncertain. CDR3 length: 11 residues. The V end lost 7 bases, the J end lost 2 bases, and 8 bases lay between the germline ends. Per germline, CDR1 DFQATT and CDR2 SNEGSKA (reference sequence). CDR3 sequence reads: CSETLNTEAFF. The CDR3 region has the DNA TGCAGTGAAACCCTTAACACTGAAGCTTTCTTT.

This clonotype was seen at least ten times. The rearrangement uses TRBV3-1 and TRBJ1-1; D gene unclear. The CDR3 runs 14 residues. The V end lost 2 bases, the J end lost 3 bases, and 10 bases lay between the germline ends. Germline CDR1 reads LGHDT; CDR2 reads YNNKEL (reference sequence). This CDR3 reads CASSQQSWYTEAFF. The CDR3 coding sequence is TGTGCCAGCAGCCAACAATCGTGGTACACTGAAGCTTTCTTT.

The V gene is TRBV11-3, the J gene TRBJ1-2; possible D gene TRBD1, 6 bases. The length of the CDR3 is 14 residues. In germline, CDR1 is SGHNT, CDR2 YENEEA. Trimming took off 6 bases at V and 2 bases at J, with 13 bases between the two ends. The CDR3 nucleotides are TGTGCCAGCAGTACCGGGGGGGCGAACTATGGCTACACCTTC. It codes for CASSTGGANYGYTF.

This clonotype was detected many times. The CDR3 nucleotides are TGCAGTGCTAGAGATCGGCCGACAGGGGGGAATGAGCAGTTCTTC. Amino acid sequence: CSARDRPTGGNEQFF. The chain joins TRBV20-1 to TRBJ2-1; 9 nucleotides line up with TRBD1. This CDR3 has 15 amino acids. Trimming at V came to 0 bases and at J to 7 bases, leaving 7 bases not matched to a gene. CDR1 DFQATT and CDR2 SNEGSKA come from the germline V gene (reference sequence).

This clonotype was seen many times. The chain recombines TRBV28 with TRBJ2-1; TRBD2 aligns across 8 bases. The CDR3 covers 15 residues. Trimming at V came to 7 bases and at J to 4 bases, leaving 9 bases not matched to a gene. Germline assignment: CDR1 MDHEN and CDR2 SYDVKM. The CDR3 protein is CASTAPGLDYNEQFF. DNA for the CDR3: TGTGCCAGCACCGCCCCGGGACTAGATTACAATGAGCAGTTCTTC. Combining the CDR3 with reference TRBV28 and TRBJ2-1 gives the whole variable domain DVKVTQSSRYLVKRTGEKVFLECVQDMDHENMFWYRQDPGLGLRLIYFSYDVKMKEKGDIPEGYSVSREKKERFSLILESASTNQTSMYLCASTAPGLDYNEQFFGPGTRLTVL.

This clonotype was counted ten times or more. This sequence joins TRBV9 and TRBJ2-5, with 7 positions matching TRBD2. This CDR3 is 15 amino acids long. Trimming cost V 0 bases and J 5 bases; bases outside gene matches: 7. CDR1 and CDR2 (germline): SGDLS, YYNGEE. CDR3 bases: TGTGCCAGCAGCGTAGGGGGAGCGGGAATGGAGACCCAGTACTTC. Its protein product is CASSVGGAGMETQYF.

The table lists this clonotype with a few counts. V and J are TRBV5-1 and TRBJ2-7, with TRBD1 matching 8 bases. CDR3 length: 12 amino acids. Germline loops: CDR1 SGHRS, CDR2 YFSETQ. V lost 4 bases, J lost 6 bases, and 3 bases stayed unmatched. CDR3 sequence: CASSPGQGEQYF. CDR3 DNA sequence: TGCGCCAGCAGCCCCGGACAGGGCGAGCAGTACTTC.

In this sample, this clonotype turned up many times. This sequence joins TRBV11-3 and TRBJ2-3; a possible D gene is TRBD2 (5 bases). Trimming cost V 4 bases and J 5 bases, with 16 bases left between them. Germline CDR1 is SGHNT and CDR2 is YENEEA. The CDR3 consists of 15 residues. CDR3 nucleotide sequence: TGTGCCAGCAGCTCCGGGGTAGGTGGGCAAGATACGCAGTATTTT. Amino acids: CASSSGVGGQDTQYF.

With respect to this clonotype: This may arise from a read error, as a much more abundant clone is one base away. The chain combines TRBV20-1 with TRBJ2-7; D call uncertain. Per the germline V gene, CDR1 is DFQATT and CDR2 is SNEGSKA (reference sequence). This CDR3 comprises 14 residues. In nucleotides, the CDR3 is TGCAGTTCTAGAGATTTTGCGAACCCTCTCGAGCAGTACTTC. The encoded protein is CSSRDFANPLEQYF.

There are many counts of this clonotype. V and J are TRBV29-1 and TRBJ2-7; 8 nucleotides align to TRBD2. Trimming removed 5 bases from V and 7 bases from J; junction bases left unmatched: 10. Germline lookup yields CDR1 SQVTM and CDR2 ANQGSEA. The CDR3 has 13 amino acids. This CDR3 reads CSVMSGGSREQYF. CDR3 nucleotide sequence: TGCAGCGTTATGAGCGGGGGTTCGCGGGAGCAGTACTTC.

The chain joins TRBV28 to TRBJ2-5; 9 bases match TRBD2. Germline loops: CDR1 MDHEN, CDR2 SYDVKM. CDR3 length equals 14 residues. Trimming cost V 6 bases and J 5 bases; bases outside gene matches: 7. The CDR3 DNA reads as TGTGCCAGCAGCCCTAAGCGGGAGGTGGAGACCCAGTACTTC. Translation: CASSPKREVETQYF.

This clonotype was observed at least ten times. The chain employs TRBV12-3 or TRBV12-4 and TRBJ2-1; D uncertain. The CDR3 contains 12 residues. Trimming removed 5 bases from V and 11 bases from J, with 13 bases in between. CDR3 nucleotide sequence: TGTGCCAGCAGTGTAGACCGTAACCAGCAGTTCTTC. This translates into CASSVDRNQQFF.

This clonotype was observed at least ten times. The chain couples TRBV5-5 to TRBJ2-3, with a weak D call TRBD1 (6 bases). Trimming took 2 bases from V and 3 from J, leaving 16 bases between them. Germline CDR1 is SGHKS and CDR2 is YYEKEE (reference sequence). The length of the CDR3 is 16 residues. CDR3 nucleotide sequence: TGTGCCAGCAGCTTAATACAGGGATATGGGACAGATACGCAGTATTTT. Amino acids: CASSLIQGYGTDTQYF.

This clonotype was counted ten times or more. The chain recombines TRBV12-3 or TRBV12-4 with TRBJ1-3; the match to TRBD1 covers 8 bases. V lost 3 bases, J lost 2 bases, and 3 bases stayed unmatched. The CDR3 spans 15 residues. In DNA, the CDR3 is TGTGCCAGCAGTTTGGGACAGGTTCCTGGAAACACCATATATTTT. Translation gives CASSLGQVPGNTIYF.

In this sample, this clonotype turned up many times. J is TRBJ1-5 and V is TRBV12-3 or TRBV12-4, with TRBD1 identical over 7 bases. CDR3 length: 16 amino acids. Trimming took 5 bases from V and 0 from J; bases not matched to a gene: 7. The CDR3 nucleotides are TGTGCCAGCAGTATAGGACAGGATCTTAGCAATCAGCCCCAGCATTTT. This codes for CASSIGQDLSNQPQHF.

This clonotype was seen repeatedly, ten times or more. The chain carries TRBV2 and TRBJ2-3; possible D gene TRBD1, 6 bases. The V and J ends lost 6 bases and 0 bases respectively, with 13 bases between them. CDR1 and CDR2 (germline): SNHLY, FYNNEI. The CDR3 spans 15 residues. In DNA, the CDR3 is TGTGCCAGCAGATTACGGGACACTAGCACAGATACGCAGTATTTT. This sequence encodes CASRLRDTSTDTQYF.

This clonotype was recorded many times. This chain links TRBV2 with TRBJ1-5, with 7 nucleotides matching TRBD1. The CDR3 runs to 13 residues. CDR1 is SNHLY and CDR2 is FYNNEI in the germline V gene. Trimming at V came to 6 bases and at J to 6 bases, leaving 5 bases not matched to a gene. The CDR3 region is CASSLTGVQPQHF. In nucleotides, the CDR3 is TGTGCCAGCAGCCTAACAGGGGTTCAGCCCCAGCATTTT.